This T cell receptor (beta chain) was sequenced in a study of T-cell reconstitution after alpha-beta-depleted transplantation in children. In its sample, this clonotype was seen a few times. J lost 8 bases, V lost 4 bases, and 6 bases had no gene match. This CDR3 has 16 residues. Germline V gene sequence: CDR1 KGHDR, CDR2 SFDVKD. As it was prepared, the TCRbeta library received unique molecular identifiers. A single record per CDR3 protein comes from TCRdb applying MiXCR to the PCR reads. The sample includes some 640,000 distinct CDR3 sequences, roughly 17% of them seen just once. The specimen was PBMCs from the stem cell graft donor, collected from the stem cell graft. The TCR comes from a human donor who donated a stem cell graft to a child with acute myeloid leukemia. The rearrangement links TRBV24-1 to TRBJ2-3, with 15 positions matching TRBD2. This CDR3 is CATSEDGLAGGSTQYF. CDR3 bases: TGTGCCACCAGTGAGGATGGACTAGCGGGGGGGAGTACGCAGTATTTT.